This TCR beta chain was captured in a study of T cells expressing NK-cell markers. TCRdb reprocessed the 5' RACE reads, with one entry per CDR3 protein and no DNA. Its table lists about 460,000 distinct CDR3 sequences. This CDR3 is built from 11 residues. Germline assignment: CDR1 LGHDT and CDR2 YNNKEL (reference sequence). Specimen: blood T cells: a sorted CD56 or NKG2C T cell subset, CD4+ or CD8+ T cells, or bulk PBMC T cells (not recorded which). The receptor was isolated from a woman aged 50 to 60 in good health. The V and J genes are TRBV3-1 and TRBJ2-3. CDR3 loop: CASSQVGSQYF.